Here is one T cell receptor beta chain with its context. Its target is not known. Deletions cut 3 bases from V and 0 bases from J, with 17 bases between. CDR3 size: 17 residues. Per germline, CDR1 KGHSH and CDR2 LQKENI. The repertoire was sequenced with immunoSEQ multiplex PCR; TCRdb's copy has only in-frame clones and lacks some. In the table there are roughly 120,000 clones, around 86% of which are singletons. The data derive from a study of T cell responses to AZD1222 COVID-19 vaccine. Overall study findings and caveats: Targets within unmutated variant regions were reportedly found for nearly half of spike-specific TCRs.

The source material was peripheral blood, sampled on day 0 of AZD1222 vaccination. The chain joins TRBV18 to TRBJ1-1, with D possibly TRBD1 on 6 matching bases. The source of this sequence is an adult in good health. CDR3 bases: TGTGCCAGCTCACCGGTCCAGGGGATAATCATGAACACTGAAGCTTTCTTT. Protein sequence: CASSPVQGIIMNTEAFF.